One sample yielded the 29 T cell receptor beta chains listed below, sequenced in a study of spatial heterogeneity in lung cancer. For these TCRs, the target antigens are not known. TCRdb reanalysed the 5' RACE reads using MiXCR and keeps one entry per CDR3 protein. The sample records roughly 8,400 distinct CDR3 sequences, around 5% being singletons. Time point in this sample: sample taken at primary tumor resection. Study observations and caveats: Within tumors, counts of expanded alpha and beta TCRs tracked tumor mutation counts.

This specimen was lung tumor tissue, taken at surgery. All receptors come from a male donor with early-stage non-small cell lung cancer.

This clonotype was counted many times. The chain has TRBV3-1 and TRBJ2-2, with D possibly matching TRBD1 (6 bases). Trimming removed 3 bases at V and 11 bases at J, with 13 bases between. Germline values: CDR1 LGHDT, CDR2 YNNKEL (reference sequence). This CDR3 region has 13 residues. The CDR3 reads CASSHHRATELFF. Here the CDR3 DNA reads TGTGCCAGCAGCCACCACAGGGCTACCGAGCTGTTTTTT.

There are many counts of this clonotype. The rearrangement uses TRBV7-2 and TRBJ2-5; D may correspond to TRBD1 or TRBD2 (6 bases each). V dropped 3 bases and J dropped 2 bases, with 13 bases sitting between them. The CDR3 has 15 residues. The germline CDR1 and CDR2 sequences are SGHTA and FQGNSA. CDR3 in amino acids: CASSLGGAGQETQYF. In DNA form, the CDR3 reads TGTGCCAGCAGCTTGGGGGGCGCGGGGCAAGAGACCCAGTACTTC.

In its sample, this clonotype ranks as medium-sized (0.01 to 0.1%). The rearrangement uses TRBV18 and TRBJ1-2; 7 positions match TRBD1. This CDR3 contains 14 residues. The germline V gene encodes CDR1 KGHSH and CDR2 LQKENI. J gave up 4 bases and V 5 bases, and 7 bases lay outside the gene matches. CDR3: CASSVGQAIYGYTF. The CDR3 DNA is TGTGCCAGCTCAGTCGGACAGGCGATCTATGGCTACACCTTC.

The genes are TRBV5-1 and TRBJ1-1, with a weak D call TRBD1 (6 bases). The CDR3 has 14 amino acids. V was trimmed by 2 bases and J by 1 base, leaving 9 bases between them. The germline V gene encodes CDR1 SGHRS and CDR2 YFSETQ. CDR3 protein: CASSFLQGNTEAFF. Written as DNA, the CDR3 is TGCGCCAGCAGCTTTTTACAGGGGAACACTGAAGCTTTCTTT.

In this sample, this clonotype turned up many times. This chain joins TRBV7-2 and TRBJ1-2; maybe TRBD1 (5 bases). The germline V gene has CDR1 SGHTA and CDR2 FQGNSA. Trimming cost V 5 bases and J 7 bases, with 20 bases left between them. The CDR3 covers 15 residues. CDR3 coding DNA: TGTGCCAGCAGCGCCTACGGTGAGGGGTCCCGTGGCTACACCTTC. The encoded protein is CASSAYGEGSRGYTF. Full variable domain (remainder filled in from reference TRBV7-2 and TRBJ1-2): GAGVSQSPSNKVTEKGKDVELRCDPISGHTALYWYRQSLGQGLEFLIYFQGNSAPDKSGLPSDRFSAERTGGSVSTLTIQRTQQEDSAVYLCASSAYGEGSRGYTFGSGTRLTVV.

This clonotype was counted many times. The chain recombines TRBV6-1 with TRBJ2-7; no clear D. The germline gives CDR1 MNHNS, CDR2 SASEGT. This CDR3 is built from 15 residues. Deletions cut 2 bases from V and 0 bases from J, with 11 bases between. In DNA form, the CDR3 reads TGTGCCAGCAGTGAAACCCCCTGGAGCTCCTACGAGCAGTACTTC. Translating gives CASSETPWSSYEQYF.

By share, this clonotype counts as medium-sized. The chain couples TRBV30 to TRBJ2-2; 7 nucleotides line up with TRBD2. This CDR3 has 14 amino acids. CDR1 is GTSNPN, CDR2 SVGIG, per germline (reference sequence). J was trimmed by 4 bases and V by 1 base; bases with no gene match: 3. CDR3 region: CAWSAGRSTGELFF. The CDR3 DNA is TGTGCCTGGAGTGCCGGGAGGTCCACCGGGGAGCTGTTTTTT. Based on the CDR3 plus reference TRBV30 and TRBJ2-2, the full variable domain is SQTIHQWPATLVQPVGSPLSLECTVEGTSNPNLYWYRQAAGRGLQLLFYSVGIGQISSEVPQNLSASRPQDRQFILSSKKLLLSDSGFYLCAWSAGRSTGELFFGEGSRLTVL.

V gene TRBV6-1 combines with J gene TRBJ2-1, with no clear D. Germline CDR1 is MNHNS and CDR2 is SASEGT. This CDR3 has 12 residues. Trimming shortened V by 6 bases and J by 9 bases, and 12 bases separated the two germline ends. The CDR3 bases are TGTGCCAGCAGATCATGGACGCGTGAGCAGTTCTTC. It is translated as CASRSWTREQFF.

Within the sample, this clonotype is large. J is TRBJ1-5 and V is TRBV12-3 or TRBV12-4; no definite D call. The V end lost 3 bases, the J end lost 6 bases, and 6 bases lay between the germline ends. The CDR3 is 12 residues long. CDR3 coding DNA: TGTGCCAGCAGTTTCGCCGGTCAGCCCCAGCATTTT. Encoded protein: CASSFAGQPQHF.

This clonotype has at least ten counts. The chain carries TRBV5-1 and TRBJ2-2; TRBD2 matches at 8 bases. The germline CDR1 and CDR2 sequences are SGHRS and YFSETQ. The J segment lost 7 bases and the V segment lost 1 base, leaving 9 bases of the junction unmatched. The CDR3 has 16 residues. This CDR3 reads CASSLKLSGSIGELFF. The DNA for the CDR3 is TGCGCCAGCAGCTTGAAATTGAGCGGGAGCATCGGGGAGCTGTTTTTT.

The chain joins TRBV7-2 to TRBJ1-1; 8 bases match TRBD1. Germline V gene sequence: CDR1 SGHTA, CDR2 FQGNSA. J lost 0 bases, V lost 5 bases, and 8 bases had no gene match. The CDR3 is 16 residues long. CDR3 sequence: CASSRQGPPLNTEAFF. The DNA of the CDR3 is TGTGCCAGCAGCCGACAGGGGCCGCCCCTGAACACTGAAGCTTTCTTT.

This clonotype was counted at least ten times. The chain has TRBV3-1 and TRBJ1-3; no reliable D call. Germline V gives CDR1 LGHDT, CDR2 YNNKEL (reference sequence). V was trimmed by 5 bases and J by 9 bases, leaving 8 bases between them. The CDR3 has 11 residues. Here the CDR3 reads CASSGGGTIYF. CDR3 DNA: TGTGCCAGCAGCGGAGGCGGCACCATATATTTT.

This clonotype has ten or more counts. The V gene is TRBV7-3, the J gene TRBJ1-6, with D perhaps TRBD1 (6 bases). Trimming left V 2 bases short and J 6 bases short, with 14 bases between. CDR1 is SGHTA and CDR2 is FQGTGA in the germline V gene. This CDR3 is built from 16 residues. The CDR3: CASSLSGAKANSPLHF. DNA of the CDR3: TGTGCCAGCAGCTTATCAGGGGCCAAGGCTAATTCACCCCTCCACTTT.

This clonotype showed up just a few times. The chain employs TRBV6-6 and TRBJ2-7; D remains unclear. V was clipped by 6 bases and J by 2 bases, with 14 bases between them. The CDR3 is 14 amino acids. Germline values: CDR1 MNHNY, CDR2 SVGAGI (reference sequence). The CDR3 DNA sequence: TGTGCCAGCAGCCTCGACAAAAAGCCCTACGAGCAGTACTTC. Residues: CASSLDKKPYEQYF.

This clonotype was seen ten or more times. V gene TRBV9 combines with J gene TRBJ2-1, with 14 positions matching TRBD2. Per the germline V gene, CDR1 is SGDLS and CDR2 is YYNGEE. The CDR3 contains 17 residues. J was trimmed by 0 bases and V by 5 bases; bases with no gene match: 4. This CDR3 is CASSLGTSGSSYNEQFF. In DNA form, the CDR3 reads TGTGCCAGCAGTCTCGGGACTAGCGGGAGCTCCTACAATGAGCAGTTCTTC.

This clonotype was detected many times. The gene calls are TRBV18 and TRBJ2-3; D unresolved. V lost 3 bases and J 5 bases, leaving 6 bases between the germline ends. This CDR3 contains 12 residues. Germline CDR1 KGHSH, CDR2 LQKENI. DNA for the CDR3: TGTGCCAGCTCACCGACGGTAGATACGCAGTATTTT. Translated: CASSPTVDTQYF.

This clonotype was seen many times. The chain has TRBV10-3 and TRBJ2-5; 11 nucleotides align to TRBD2. After removal of 4 bases from V and 4 bases from J, the junction contained 14 bases not matched to a gene. The CDR3 is 18 residues long. Germline V gene lookup returns CDR1 ENHRY and CDR2 SYGVKD. The CDR3 nucleotides read TGTGCCATCAGTGCCTTAGCGGGAGGGCCGGGCGGCGGAGAGACCCAGTACTTC. Its translation is CAISALAGGPGGGETQYF.

By share of the sample, this clonotype is medium-sized. The chain uses TRBV10-1 and TRBJ2-1; D is possibly TRBD1 (6 bases). The length of the CDR3 is 13 residues. V was shortened by 5 bases and J by 5 bases, with 10 bases between the two germline ends. CDR1 WNHNN and CDR2 SYGVQD come from the germline V gene (reference sequence). The CDR3 protein is CASSIPGDNEQFF. CDR3 nucleotide sequence: TGCGCCAGCAGTATCCCAGGGGACAATGAGCAGTTCTTC.

This clonotype ranks as medium-sized. The J gene is TRBJ2-3, the V gene TRBV7-8, with TRBD2 matching over 13 bases. There are 16 residues in the CDR3. CDR1 SGHVS and CDR2 FQNEAQ come from the germline V gene. The ends lost 4 bases at V and 2 bases at J; junction bases unmatched: 3. As DNA, the CDR3 is TGTGCCAGCAGCTCGGGACTAGCGGGACCCACAGATACGCAGTATTTT. Its translation is CASSSGLAGPTDTQYF.

This clonotype was detected many times. This chain uses TRBV5-1 with TRBJ2-3; D might be TRBD1 (6 bases). Germline V gene lookup returns CDR1 SGHRS and CDR2 YFSETQ. This CDR3 has 15 residues. Trimming removed 0 bases at V and 4 bases at J, with 12 bases between. The CDR3, as DNA: TGCGCCAGCAGCTTGGCCCTACAGGGTTCAGATACGCAGTATTTT. As protein: CASSLALQGSDTQYF.

This clonotype was recorded at least ten times. This chain uses TRBV11-2 with TRBJ2-3, with 11 bases aligning to TRBD2. V lost 4 bases, J lost 2 bases, and 2 bases stayed unmatched. From germline, CDR1 is SGHAT and CDR2 FQNNGV. CDR3 length equals 15 residues. This CDR3 reads CASSSSGGNTDTQYF. The DNA of the CDR3 is TGTGCCAGCAGCTCTAGCGGGGGGAACACAGATACGCAGTATTTT.

About this clonotype: Just one base apart from a much larger clone, this may be a read error. J is TRBJ1-1 and V is TRBV4-3, with D unclear. In germline, CDR1 is LGHNA, CDR2 YSLEER. The CDR3 contains 15 residues. CDR3 nucleotide sequence: TGCGCCCGCAGCCAAGATCTAGGGTTCGACACTGAAGCTTTCTTT. It yields the protein CARSQDLGFDTEAFF.

The table lists this clonotype with many counts. V usage is TRBV25-1 and J usage is TRBJ2-7, with 10 nucleotides matching TRBD1. The V gene end was trimmed by 6 bases and the J gene end by 5 bases; junction bases not matched to a gene: 7. The CDR3 consists of 14 residues. Germline CDR1 MGHDK, CDR2 SYGVNS. The CDR3 loop is CASRAGQGFNEQYF. The CDR3 nucleotides are TGTGCCAGCAGGGCGGGACAGGGGTTCAACGAGCAGTACTTC.

This clonotype occurred many times. The chain uses TRBV30 and TRBJ2-1, with 7 nucleotides matching TRBD2. The V and J ends lost 2 bases and 0 bases, in that order; junction bases with no gene match: 1. The CDR3 loop spans 14 amino acids. Germline CDR1 and CDR2: GTSNPN and SVGIG (reference sequence). CDR3 amino acids: CAWSSGTSYNEQFF. CDR3 DNA sequence: TGTGCCTGGAGTAGCGGGACCTCCTACAATGAGCAGTTCTTC.

This clonotype has ten or more counts. This chain connects TRBV30 to TRBJ1-2; a possible D gene is TRBD1 (5 bases). The V gene lost 2 bases and the J gene lost 4 bases, with 14 bases spanning the gap. CDR3 length: 14 amino acids. CDR1 and CDR2 from the germline V gene are GTSNPN and SVGIG (reference sequence). The CDR3 reads CAWSSEVGGYGYTF. DNA of the CDR3: TGTGCCTGGAGTTCCGAGGTTGGGGGCTATGGCTACACCTTC.

This clonotype has a count of ten or more. The V call is TRBV5-4, the J call TRBJ2-3; 11 nucleotides align to TRBD2. This CDR3 is built from 15 residues. The V and J ends lost 1 base and 6 bases, in that order; junction bases with no gene match: 4. Germline V gene lookup returns CDR1 SGHNT and CDR2 YYREEE (reference sequence). CDR3 sequence (DNA): TGTGCCAGCAGCTTGTACCTAGCGGGAGGTGATACGCAGTATTTT. As protein: CASSLYLAGGDTQYF.

The sample holds many counts of this clonotype. CDR3 loop: CASRPGQGFNYGYTF. The CDR3 DNA sequence: TGCGCCAGCCGACCGGGACAGGGGTTCAACTATGGCTACACCTTC. The rearrangement links TRBV10-1 to TRBJ1-2; 10 bases are shared with TRBD1. This CDR3 comprises 15 residues. V lost 8 bases and J lost 2; bases outside the gene matches: 8. The germline V gene encodes CDR1 WNHNN and CDR2 SYGVQD (reference sequence).

This clonotype was seen a handful of times. The chain couples TRBV6-1 to TRBJ1-2, with D perhaps matching TRBD1 (6 bases). CDR1 MNHNS and CDR2 SASEGT come from the germline V gene. The CDR3 covers 16 residues. V was trimmed by 3 bases and J by 1 base, leaving 15 bases between them. CDR3 residues: CASSDAGDFVNYGYTF. In DNA form, the CDR3 reads TGTGCCAGCAGTGATGCAGGGGACTTCGTTAACTATGGCTACACCTTC.

Here the CDR3 DNA reads TGTGCCAGCAGCGCGGGACTAGCGGGACGCACCGCCCTCGCGAACACCGGGGAGCTGTTTTTT. Translating it yields CASSAGLAGRTALANTGELFF. The J gene is TRBJ2-2, the V gene TRBV11-1; TRBD2 agrees at 13 bases. V shed 5 bases and J 0 bases; nucleotides not matched to a gene: 15. The CDR3 runs to 21 residues. CDR1 and CDR2 (germline): SGHAT, FQDESV (reference sequence).